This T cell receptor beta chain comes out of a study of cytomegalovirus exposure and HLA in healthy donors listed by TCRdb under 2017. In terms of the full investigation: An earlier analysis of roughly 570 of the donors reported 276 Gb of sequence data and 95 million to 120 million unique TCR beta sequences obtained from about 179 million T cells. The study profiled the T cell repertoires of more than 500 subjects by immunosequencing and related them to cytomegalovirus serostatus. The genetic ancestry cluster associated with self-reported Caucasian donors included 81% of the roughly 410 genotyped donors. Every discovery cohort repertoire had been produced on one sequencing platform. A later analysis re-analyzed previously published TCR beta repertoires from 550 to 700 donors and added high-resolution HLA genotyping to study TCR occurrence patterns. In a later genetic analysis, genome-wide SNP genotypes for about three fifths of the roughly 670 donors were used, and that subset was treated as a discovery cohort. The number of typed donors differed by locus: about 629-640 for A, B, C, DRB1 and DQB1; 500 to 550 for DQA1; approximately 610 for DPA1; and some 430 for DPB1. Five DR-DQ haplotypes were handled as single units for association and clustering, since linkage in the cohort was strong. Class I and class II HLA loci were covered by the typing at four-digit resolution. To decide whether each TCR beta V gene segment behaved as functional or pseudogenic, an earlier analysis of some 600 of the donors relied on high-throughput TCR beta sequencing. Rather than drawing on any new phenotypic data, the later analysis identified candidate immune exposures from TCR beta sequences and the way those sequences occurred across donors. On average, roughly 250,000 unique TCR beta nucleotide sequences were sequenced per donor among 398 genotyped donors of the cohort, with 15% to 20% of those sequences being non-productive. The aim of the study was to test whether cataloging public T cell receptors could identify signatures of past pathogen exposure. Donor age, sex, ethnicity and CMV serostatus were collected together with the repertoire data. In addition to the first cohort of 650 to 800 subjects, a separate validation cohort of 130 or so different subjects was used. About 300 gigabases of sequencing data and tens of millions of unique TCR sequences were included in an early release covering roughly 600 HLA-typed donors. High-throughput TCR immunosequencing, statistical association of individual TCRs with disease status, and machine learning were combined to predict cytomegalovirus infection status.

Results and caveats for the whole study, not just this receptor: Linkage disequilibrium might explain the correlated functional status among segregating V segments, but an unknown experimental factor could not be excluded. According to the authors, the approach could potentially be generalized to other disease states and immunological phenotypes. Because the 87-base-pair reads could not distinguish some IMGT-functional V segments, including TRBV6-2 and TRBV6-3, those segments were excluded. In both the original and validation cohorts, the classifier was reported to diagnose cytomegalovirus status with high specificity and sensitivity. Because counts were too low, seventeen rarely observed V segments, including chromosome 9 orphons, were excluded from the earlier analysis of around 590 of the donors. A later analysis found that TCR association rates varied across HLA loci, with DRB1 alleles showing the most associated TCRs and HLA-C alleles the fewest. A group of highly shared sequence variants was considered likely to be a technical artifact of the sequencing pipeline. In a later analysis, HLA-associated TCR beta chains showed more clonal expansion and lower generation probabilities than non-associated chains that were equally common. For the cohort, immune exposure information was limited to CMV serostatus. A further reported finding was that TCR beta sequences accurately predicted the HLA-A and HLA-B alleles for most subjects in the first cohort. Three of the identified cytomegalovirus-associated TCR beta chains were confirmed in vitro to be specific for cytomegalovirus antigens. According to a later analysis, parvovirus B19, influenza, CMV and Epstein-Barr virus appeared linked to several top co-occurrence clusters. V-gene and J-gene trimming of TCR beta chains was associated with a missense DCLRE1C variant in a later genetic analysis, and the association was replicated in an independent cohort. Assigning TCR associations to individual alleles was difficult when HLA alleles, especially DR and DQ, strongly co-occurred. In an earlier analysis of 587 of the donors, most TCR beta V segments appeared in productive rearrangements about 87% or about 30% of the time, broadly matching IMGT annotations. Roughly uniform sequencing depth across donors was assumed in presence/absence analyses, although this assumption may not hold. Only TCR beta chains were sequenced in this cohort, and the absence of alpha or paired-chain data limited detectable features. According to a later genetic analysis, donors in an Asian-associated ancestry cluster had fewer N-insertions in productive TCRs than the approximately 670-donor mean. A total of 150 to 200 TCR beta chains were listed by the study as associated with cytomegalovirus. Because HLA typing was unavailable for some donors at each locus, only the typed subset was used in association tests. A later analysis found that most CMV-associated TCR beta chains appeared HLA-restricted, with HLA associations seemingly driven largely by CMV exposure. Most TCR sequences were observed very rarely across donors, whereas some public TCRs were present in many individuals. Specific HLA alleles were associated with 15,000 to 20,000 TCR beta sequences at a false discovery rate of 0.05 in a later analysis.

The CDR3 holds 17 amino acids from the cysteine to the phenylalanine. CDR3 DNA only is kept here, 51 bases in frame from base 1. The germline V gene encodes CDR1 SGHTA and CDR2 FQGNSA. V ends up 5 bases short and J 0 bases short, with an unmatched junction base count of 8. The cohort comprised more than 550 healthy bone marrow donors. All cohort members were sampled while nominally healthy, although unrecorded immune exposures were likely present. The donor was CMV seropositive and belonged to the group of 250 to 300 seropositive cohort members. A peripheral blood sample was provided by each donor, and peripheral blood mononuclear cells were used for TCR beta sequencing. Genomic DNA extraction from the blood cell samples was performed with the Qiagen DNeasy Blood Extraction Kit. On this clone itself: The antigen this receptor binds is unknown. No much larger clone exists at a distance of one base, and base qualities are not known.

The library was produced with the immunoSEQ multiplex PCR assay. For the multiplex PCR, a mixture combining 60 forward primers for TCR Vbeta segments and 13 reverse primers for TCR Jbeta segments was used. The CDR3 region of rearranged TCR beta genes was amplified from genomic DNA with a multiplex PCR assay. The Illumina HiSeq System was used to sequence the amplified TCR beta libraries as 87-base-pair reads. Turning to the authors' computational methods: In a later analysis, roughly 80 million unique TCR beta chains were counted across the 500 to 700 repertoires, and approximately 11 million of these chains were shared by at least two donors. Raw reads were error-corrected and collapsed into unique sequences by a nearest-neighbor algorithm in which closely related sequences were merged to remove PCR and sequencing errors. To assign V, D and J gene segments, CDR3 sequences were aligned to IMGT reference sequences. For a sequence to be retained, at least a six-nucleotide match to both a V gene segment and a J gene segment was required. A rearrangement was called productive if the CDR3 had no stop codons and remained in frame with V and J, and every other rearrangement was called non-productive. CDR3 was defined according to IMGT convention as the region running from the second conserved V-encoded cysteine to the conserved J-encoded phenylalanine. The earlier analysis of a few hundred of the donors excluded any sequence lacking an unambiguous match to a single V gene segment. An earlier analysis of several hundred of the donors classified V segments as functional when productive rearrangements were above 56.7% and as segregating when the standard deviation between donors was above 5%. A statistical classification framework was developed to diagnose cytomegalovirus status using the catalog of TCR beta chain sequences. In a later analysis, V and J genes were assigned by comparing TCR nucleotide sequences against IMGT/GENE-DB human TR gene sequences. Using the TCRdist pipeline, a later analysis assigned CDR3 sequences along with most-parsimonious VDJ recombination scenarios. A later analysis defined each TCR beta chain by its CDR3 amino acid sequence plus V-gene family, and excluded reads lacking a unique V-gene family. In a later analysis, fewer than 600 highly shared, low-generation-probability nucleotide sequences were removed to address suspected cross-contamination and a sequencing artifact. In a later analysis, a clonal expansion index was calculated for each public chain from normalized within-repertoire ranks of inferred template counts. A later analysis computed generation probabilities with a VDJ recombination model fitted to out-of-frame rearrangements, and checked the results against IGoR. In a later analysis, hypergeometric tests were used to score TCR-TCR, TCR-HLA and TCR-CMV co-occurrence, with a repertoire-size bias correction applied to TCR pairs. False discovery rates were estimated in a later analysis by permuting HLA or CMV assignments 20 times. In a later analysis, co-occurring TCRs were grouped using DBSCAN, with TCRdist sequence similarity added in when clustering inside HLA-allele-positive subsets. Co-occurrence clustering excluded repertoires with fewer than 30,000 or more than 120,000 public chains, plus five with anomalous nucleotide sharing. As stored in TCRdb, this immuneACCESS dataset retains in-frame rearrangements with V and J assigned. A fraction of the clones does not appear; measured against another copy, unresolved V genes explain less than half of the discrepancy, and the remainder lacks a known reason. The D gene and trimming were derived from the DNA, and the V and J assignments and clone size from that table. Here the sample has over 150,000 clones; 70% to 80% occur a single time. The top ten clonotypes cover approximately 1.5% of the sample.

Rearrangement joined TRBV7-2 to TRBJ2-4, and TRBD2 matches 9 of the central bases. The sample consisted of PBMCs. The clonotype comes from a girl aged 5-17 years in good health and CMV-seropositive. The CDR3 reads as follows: CASSDLLAGQAKNIQYF. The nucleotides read TGTGCCAGCAGCGACTTACTAGCGGGCCAAGCCAAAAACATTCAGTACTTC.